This entry describes one T cell receptor beta chain. The data are from a study of control samples from healthy donors and cancer patients. The CDR3 has 13 residues. The assay was immunoSEQ multiplex PCR, and TCRdb's table has in-frame clones only and misses some. The sample consists of 75,000 or so clones, roughly nine tenths of them appearing once. The origin of this receptor is a man in his 60s with colorectal cancer. The chain has TRBV21-1 and TRBJ1-1. TRBV21-1 is given as a pseudogene. The sample was PBMCs. In nucleotides, the CDR3 is TGTGCCAGCCCCAAAAGCGGGGGGACTGAAGCTTTCTTT. Amino acids: CASPKSGGTEAFF.